This T cell receptor (beta chain) derives from a study of shared clonotypes between healthy human individuals. Overall study findings and caveats: Clonotypes shared by all four sorted-subset donors had higher generation probabilities than non-shared clonotypes. For naive CD4 cells, roughly 5% of clonotypes were shared across a handful of donors.

Source study methods: ImmunoSEQ junction-only sequences lacked quality scores, so their filtering differed. Sequenced by immunoSEQ multiplex PCR; TCRdb stores in-frame clones only, minus some. V and J calls and clone size come straight from that table; D and trimming were deduced from the DNA. The sample holds approximately 980,000 clones, approximately 80% seen once. Of note for this clone: Its target is unknown. Within the sample, other DNA sequences also encode this same CDR3.

The sequenced sample consisted of memory CD4+ T cells sorted from blood. Subset indicated: CD45RA-negative fraction. This receptor was identified in a man between 18 and 29 years old in good health.

CDR3 nucleotide sequence: TGCGCCAGCAGCTTGTCGGGGGCGTCCTATAATTCACCCCTCCACTTT. This encodes CASSLSGASYNSPLHF. The V and J genes are TRBV5-1 and TRBJ1-6; D may be TRBD1 (6 bases). The V gene lost 1 base and the J gene lost 1 base, with 9 bases spanning the gap. This CDR3 contains 16 residues. In germline, CDR1 is SGHRS, CDR2 YFSETQ. The variable domain in full, completed from reference TRBV5-1 and TRBJ1-6, reads KAGVTQTPRYLIKTRGQQVTLSCSPISGHRSVSWYQQTPGQGLQFLFEYFSETQRNKGNFPGRFSGRQFSNSRSEMNVSTLELGDSALYLCASSLSGASYNSPLHFGNGTRLTVT.